This TCR beta chain was identified in a study of blood T cell repertoires in COVID-19. This table comes from immunoSEQ multiplex PCR, and its TCRdb copy is limited to in-frame clones, with some not included. The sample lists approximately 140,000 clones, 88% occurring once. Germline V gene sequence: CDR1 SGHTA, CDR2 FQGNSA. V trimming: 6 bases; J trimming: 7 bases; junction bases outside the gene matches: 8. The CDR3 loop spans 14 amino acids. Study members were between 18 and 89 years old and lived in around 24 US regions. The sequenced sample was PBMCs or T cells enriched from blood (not recorded which). The sequence was obtained from a woman aged 25 to 45 with acute COVID-19. This chain links TRBV7-2 with TRBJ1-4; 7 nucleotides agree with TRBD1. This CDR3 is CASSSGTVREKLFF. The CDR3 DNA is TGTGCCAGCAGTTCCGGGACAGTACGTGAAAAACTGTTTTTT.